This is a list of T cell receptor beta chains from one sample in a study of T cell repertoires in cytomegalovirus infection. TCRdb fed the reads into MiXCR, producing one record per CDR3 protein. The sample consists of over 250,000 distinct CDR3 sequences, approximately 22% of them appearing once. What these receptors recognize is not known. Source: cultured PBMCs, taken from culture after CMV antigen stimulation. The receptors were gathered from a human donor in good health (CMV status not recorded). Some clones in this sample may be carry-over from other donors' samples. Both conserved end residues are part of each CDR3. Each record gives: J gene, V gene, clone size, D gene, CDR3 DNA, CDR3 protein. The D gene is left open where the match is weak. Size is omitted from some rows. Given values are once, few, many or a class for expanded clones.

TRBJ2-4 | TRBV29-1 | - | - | TGCAGCGTTGAGCTGGAGGGCCCGAACATTCAGTACTTC | CSVELEGPNIQYF
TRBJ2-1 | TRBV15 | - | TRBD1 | TGTGCCACCAGCAAGGGACAGGTGACGGACGATGAGCAGTTCTTC | CATSKGQVTDDEQFF
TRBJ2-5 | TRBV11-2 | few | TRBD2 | TGTGCCAGCATATCCGGGACTAGCGGGAGGGAGACCCAGTACTTC | CASISGTSGRETQYF
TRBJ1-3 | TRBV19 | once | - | TGTGCCAGTAGCCTGGACCGCTCCTCTGGAAACACCATATATTTT | CASSLDRSSGNTIYF
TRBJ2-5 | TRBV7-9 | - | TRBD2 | TGTGCCAGCAGCTTAAGCGGGAGAAGAGAGACCCAGTACTTC | CASSLSGRRETQYF
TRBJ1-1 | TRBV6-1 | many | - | TGTGCCAGCAGTGAAGCGCACAGAACTGAAGCTTTCTTT | CASSEAHRTEAFF
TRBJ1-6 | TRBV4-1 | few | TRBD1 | TGCGCCAGCAGCCAAGGGCTCAGGGGGAATTCACCCCTCCACTTT | CASSQGLRGNSPLHF
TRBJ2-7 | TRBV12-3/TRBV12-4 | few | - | TGTGCCAGCAGTCAACCGATCCACGAGCAGTACTTC | CASSQPIHEQYF
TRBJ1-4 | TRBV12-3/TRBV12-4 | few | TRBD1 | TGTGCCAGCAGTTTGGACTCTGAGACAGGGAGGATTTTT | CASSLDSETGRIF
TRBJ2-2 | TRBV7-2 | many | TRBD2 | TGTGCCAGCAGCTTCGCGGGAGGGCCCGGTAACACCGGGGAGCTGTTTTTT | CASSFAGGPGNTGELFF
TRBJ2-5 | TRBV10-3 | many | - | TGTGCCATCAGTGAGGGGACGGTTCAAGAGACCCAGTACTTC | CAISEGTVQETQYF
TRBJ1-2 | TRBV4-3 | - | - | TGCGCCAGCAGCCAAGGGACAGTCACTAACTATGGCTACACCTTC | CASSQGTVTNYGYTF
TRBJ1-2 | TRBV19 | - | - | TGTGCCGGTGTATCGAACTATGGCTACACCTTC | CAGVSNYGYTF
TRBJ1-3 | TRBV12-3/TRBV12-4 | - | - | TGTGCCAGCAGTTTAGGGACAGCCGGCACCATATATTTT | CASSLGTAGTIYF
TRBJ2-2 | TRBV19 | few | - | TGTGCCAGTACACCGATAGGGTATGATACCGGGGAGCTGTTTTTT | CASTPIGYDTGELFF
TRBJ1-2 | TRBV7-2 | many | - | TGTGCCAGCAGCTCCGGAGGCGCCTATGGCTACACCTTC | CASSSGGAYGYTF
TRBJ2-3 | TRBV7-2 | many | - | TGTGCCAGCAGCTCAACGGGGGTAACGCAGTATTTT | CASSSTGVTQYF
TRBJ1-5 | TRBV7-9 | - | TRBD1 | TGTGCCAGCAGCTTGGGCAGGGGGTATCAGCCCCAGCATTTT | CASSLGRGYQPQHF
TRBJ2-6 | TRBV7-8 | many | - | TGTGCCAGCAGCTCCCGGACGGGCTCTGGGGCCAACGTCCTGACTTTC | CASSSRTGSGANVLTF
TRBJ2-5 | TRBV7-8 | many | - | TGTGCCAGCAGTCGAGGGCCGGGGGCGGCCGTGGAGACCCAGTACTTC | CASSRGPGAAVETQYF
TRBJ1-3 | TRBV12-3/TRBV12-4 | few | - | TGTGCCAGCAGTTTAGTAGGAAACACCATATATTTT | CASSLVGNTIYF
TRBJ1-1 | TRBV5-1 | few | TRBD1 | TGCGCCAACCGACAGGGGCGGGGTACTGAAGCTTTCTTT | CANRQGRGTEAFF
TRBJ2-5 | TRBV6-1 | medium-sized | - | TGTGCCAGCAGTGAAACCATTGGACGGACCCAGTACTTC | CASSETIGRTQYF
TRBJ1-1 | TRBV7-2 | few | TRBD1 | TGTGCCAGCAGCTTAGGACAGGGGGCGGGCACTGAAGCTTTCTTT | CASSLGQGAGTEAFF
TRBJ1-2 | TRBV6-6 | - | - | TGTGCCAGCAGTTTAAGGGTTTCCTACACCTTC | CASSLRVSYTF
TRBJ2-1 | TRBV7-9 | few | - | TGTGCCAGCAGCCCGTATTTTAGCTCCTACAATGAGCAGTTCTTC | CASSPYFSSYNEQFF
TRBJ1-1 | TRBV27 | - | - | TGTGCCAGCAGTTTACGGGGGATGAGAGCTTTCTTT | CASSLRGMRAFF
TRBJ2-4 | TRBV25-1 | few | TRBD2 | TGTGCCAGCAGTGATTATAGCGGGTCGGCCAAAAACATTCAGTACTTC | CASSDYSGSAKNIQYF
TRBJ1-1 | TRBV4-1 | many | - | TGCGCCAGCAGCCAAGATAGGGAGGGCACTGAAGCTTTCTTT | CASSQDREGTEAFF
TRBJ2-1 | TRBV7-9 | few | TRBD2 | TGTGCCAGCAGCCGGACTAGCGGGACCCATGAGCAGTTCTTC | CASSRTSGTHEQFF
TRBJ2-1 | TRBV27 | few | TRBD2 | TGTGCCAGCAGTCCCGGGACTAGCCATCCGTCCTACAATGAGCAGTTCTTC | CASSPGTSHPSYNEQFF
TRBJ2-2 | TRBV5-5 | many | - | TGTGCCAGCAGCTTGCGCCCAACAGACGGAACCGGGGAGCTGTTTTTT | CASSLRPTDGTGELFF
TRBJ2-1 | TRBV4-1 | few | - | TGCGCCAGCAGCCCGCAACAGAATGAGCAGTTCTTC | CASSPQQNEQFF
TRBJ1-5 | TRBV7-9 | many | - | TGTGCCAGCAGCCTACAGGGTCAGCCCCAGCATTTT | CASSLQGQPQHF
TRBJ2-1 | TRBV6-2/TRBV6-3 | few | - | TGTGCCAGCAGTTACATTTTTACACAGGCGGATGAGCAGTTCTTC | CASSYIFTQADEQFF
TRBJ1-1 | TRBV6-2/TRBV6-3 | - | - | TGTGCCAGCAGTTATCGGGGAGGAACTGAAGCTTTCTTT | CASSYRGGTEAFF